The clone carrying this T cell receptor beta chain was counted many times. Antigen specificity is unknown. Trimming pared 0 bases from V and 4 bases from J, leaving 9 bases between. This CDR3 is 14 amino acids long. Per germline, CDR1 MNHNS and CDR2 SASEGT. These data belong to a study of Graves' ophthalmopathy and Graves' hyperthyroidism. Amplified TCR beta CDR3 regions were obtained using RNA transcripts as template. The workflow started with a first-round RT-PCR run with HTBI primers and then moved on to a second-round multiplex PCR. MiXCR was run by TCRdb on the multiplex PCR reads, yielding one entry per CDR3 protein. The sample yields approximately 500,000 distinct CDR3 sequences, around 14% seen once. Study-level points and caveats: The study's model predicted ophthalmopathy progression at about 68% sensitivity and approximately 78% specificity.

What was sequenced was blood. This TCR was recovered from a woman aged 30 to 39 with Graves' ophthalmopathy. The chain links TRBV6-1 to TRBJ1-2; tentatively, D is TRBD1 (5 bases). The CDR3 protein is CASSEAVGPYGYTF. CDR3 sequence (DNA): TGTGCCAGCAGTGAAGCGGTGGGGCCCTATGGCTACACCTTC.